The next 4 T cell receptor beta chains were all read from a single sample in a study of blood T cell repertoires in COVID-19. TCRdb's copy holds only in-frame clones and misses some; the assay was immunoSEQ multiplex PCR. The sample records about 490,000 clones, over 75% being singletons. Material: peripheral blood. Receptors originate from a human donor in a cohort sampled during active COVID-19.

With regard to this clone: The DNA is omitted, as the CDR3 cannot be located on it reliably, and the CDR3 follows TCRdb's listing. CDR3 amino acids: CASSSSVNTEAFF. J is TRBJ1-1 and V is TRBV27. The CDR3 is made up of 13 amino acids, end residues included. CDR1 is MNHEY and CDR2 is SMNVEV in the germline V gene (reference sequence).

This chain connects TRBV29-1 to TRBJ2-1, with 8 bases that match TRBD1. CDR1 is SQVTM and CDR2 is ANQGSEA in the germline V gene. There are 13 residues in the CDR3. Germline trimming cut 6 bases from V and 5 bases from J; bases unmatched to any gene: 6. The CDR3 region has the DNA TGCAGCGTGACCGGGACAGGAGACAATGAGCAGTTCTTC. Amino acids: CSVTGTGDNEQFF.

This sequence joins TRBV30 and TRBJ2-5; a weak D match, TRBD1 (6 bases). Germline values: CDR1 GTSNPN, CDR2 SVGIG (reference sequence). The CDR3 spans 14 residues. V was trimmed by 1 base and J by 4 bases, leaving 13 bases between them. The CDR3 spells CAWSADSRTETQYF. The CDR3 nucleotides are TGTGCCTGGAGTGCGGACAGCAGGACAGAGACCCAGTACTTC.

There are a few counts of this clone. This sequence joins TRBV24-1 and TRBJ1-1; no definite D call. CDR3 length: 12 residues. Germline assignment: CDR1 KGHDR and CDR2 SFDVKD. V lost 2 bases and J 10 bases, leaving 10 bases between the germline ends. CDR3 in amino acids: CATSDWGGRAFF. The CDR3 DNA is TGTGCCACCAGTGATTGGGGAGGGAGAGCTTTCTTT.